This T cell receptor (beta chain) was recorded in a study of blood T cells in healthy people across ages. At least ten counts were recorded for this clonotype. As yet, its antigen is unknown. Extractions gave at least 5 micrograms of total RNA per sample. Alongside a J-beta primer mix, a sample-barcoded 5' primer served in a second PCR lasting 7 to 11 cycles. Researchers report that a template-switch adaptor with 12 random nucleotides tagged each cDNA molecule. TCRdb re-called the 5' RACE reads through MiXCR, storing one row per CDR3 protein. Of about 580,000 distinct CDR3 sequences listed, 40% to 55% are singletons. Study-wide points: Estimated diversity across one million T cells was deemed an underestimate. A strong correlation between TCR beta diversity and naive T cell percentage was seen.

Germline V gene lookup returns CDR1 SEHNR and CDR2 FQNEAQ (reference sequence). V was trimmed by 5 bases and J by 0 bases, leaving 14 bases between them. The CDR3 totals 15 residues. The sequenced material came from blood. This sequence was found in a man aged 80 or over in good health. This chain connects TRBV7-9 to TRBJ2-7; D unclear. Here the CDR3 reads CASSLGPGSSYEQYF. As DNA, the CDR3 is TGTGCCAGCAGCCTAGGTCCAGGCAGCTCCTACGAGCAGTACTTC. Full variable domain (rest looked up from reference TRBV7-9 and TRBJ2-7): DTGVSQNPRHKITKRGQNVTFRCDPISEHNRLYWYRQTLGQGPEFLTYFQNEAQLEKSRLLSDRFSAERPKGSFSTLEIQRTEQGDSAMYLCASSLGPGSSYEQYFGPGTRLTVT.